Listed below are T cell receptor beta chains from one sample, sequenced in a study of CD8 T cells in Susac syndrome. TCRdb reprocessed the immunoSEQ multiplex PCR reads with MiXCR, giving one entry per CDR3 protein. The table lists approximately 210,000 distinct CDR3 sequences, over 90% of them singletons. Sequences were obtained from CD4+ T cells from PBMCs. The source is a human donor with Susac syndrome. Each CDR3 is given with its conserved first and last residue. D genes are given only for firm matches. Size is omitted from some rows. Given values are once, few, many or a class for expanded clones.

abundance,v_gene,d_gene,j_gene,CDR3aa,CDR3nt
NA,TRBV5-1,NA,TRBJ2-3,CASSLEGGGESQYF,TGCGCCAGCAGCTTGGAGGGAGGGGGCGAGTCGCAGTATTTT
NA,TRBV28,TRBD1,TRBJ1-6,CASTVGQNSPLHF,TGTGCCAGCACGGTGGGACAGAATTCACCCCTCCACTTT
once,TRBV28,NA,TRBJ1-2,CASSFQGGNYGYTF,TGTGCCAGCAGTTTTCAGGGAGGGAACTATGGCTACACCTTC
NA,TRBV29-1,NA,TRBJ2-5,CSVEGIPETQYF,TGCAGCGTTGAAGGGATCCCAGAGACCCAGTACTTC
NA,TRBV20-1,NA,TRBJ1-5,CSAPPLRRGVNQPQHF,TGCAGTGCTCCTCCCCTCCGGAGGGGGGTGAATCAGCCCCAGCATTTT
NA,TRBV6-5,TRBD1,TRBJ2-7,CASSTSALDRGNPYEQYF,TGTGCCAGCAGTACCTCGGCCTTAGACAGGGGGAACCCCTACGAGCAGTACTTC
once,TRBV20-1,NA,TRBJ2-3,CSAAGETQYF,TGCAGTGCTGCGGGCGAGACGCAGTATTTT
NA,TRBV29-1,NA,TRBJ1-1,CSAEGVGTEAFF,TGCAGCGCCGAGGGGGTAGGTACTGAAGCTTTCTTT
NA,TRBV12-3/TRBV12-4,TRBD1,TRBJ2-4,CASSRQGGRNIQYF,TGTGCCAGCAGTCGACAGGGGGGAAGAAACATTCAGTACTTC
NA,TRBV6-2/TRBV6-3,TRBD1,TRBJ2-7,CASSPRFDRDSYEQYF,TGTGCCAGCAGTCCCCGCTTTGACAGGGATTCCTACGAGCAGTACTTC
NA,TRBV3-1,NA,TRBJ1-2,CASSQGREGGYTF,TGTGCCAGCAGCCAAGGCAGGGAAGGAGGCTACACCTTC
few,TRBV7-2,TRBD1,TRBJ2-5,CASSFGQGETQYF,TGTGCCAGCAGCTTTGGACAGGGAGAGACCCAGTACTTC
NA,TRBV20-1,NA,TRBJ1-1,CSAPTLNTEAFF,TGCAGTGCTCCGACATTGAACACTGAAGCTTTCTTT
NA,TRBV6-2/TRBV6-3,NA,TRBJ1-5,CASSYSKEQPQHF,TGTGCCAGCAGTTACTCGAAAGAACAGCCCCAGCATTTT
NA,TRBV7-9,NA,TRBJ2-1,CASSLLRGDEQFF,TGTGCCAGCAGTCTCCTCAGGGGCGATGAGCAGTTCTTC
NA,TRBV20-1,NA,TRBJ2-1,CSAYDGRDTYNEQFF,TGCAGTGCCTACGACGGGCGCGACACCTACAATGAGCAGTTCTTC
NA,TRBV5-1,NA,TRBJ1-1,CASSAGYSNTEAFF,TGCGCCAGCAGCGCCGGTTATTCGAACACTGAAGCTTTCTTT
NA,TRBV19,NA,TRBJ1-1,CASLGQMNTEAFF,TGTGCCAGTTTGGGACAAATGAACACTGAAGCTTTCTTT
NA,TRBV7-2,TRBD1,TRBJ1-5,CASSKRQGADQPQHF,TGTGCCAGCAGCAAAAGACAGGGGGCAGATCAGCCCCAGCATTTT
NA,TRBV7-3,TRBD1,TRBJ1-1,CASSLNPGQGGTEAFF,TGTGCCAGCAGCTTGAACCCGGGACAGGGGGGGACTGAAGCTTTCTTT
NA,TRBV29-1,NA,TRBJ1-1,CSVVEDNTEAFF,TGCAGCGTTGTAGAAGACAACACTGAAGCTTTCTTT
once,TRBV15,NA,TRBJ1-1,CATSRDTGRNTEAFF,TGTGCCACCAGCAGAGATACTGGCAGGAACACTGAAGCTTTCTTT
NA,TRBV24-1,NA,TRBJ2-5,CASQGHNQETQYF,TGTGCCAGCCAAGGGCACAACCAAGAGACCCAGTACTTC
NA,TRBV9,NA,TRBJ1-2,CASSGVEDYGYTF,TGTGCCAGCAGCGGGGTAGAGGACTATGGCTACACCTTC
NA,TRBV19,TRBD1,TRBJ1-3,CASRPWTGGGNTIYF,TGTGCCAGTAGGCCCTGGACAGGGGGCGGAAACACCATATATTTT
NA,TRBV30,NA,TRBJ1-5,CAWSSQGNQPQHF,TGTGCCTGGAGTTCACAGGGAAATCAGCCCCAGCATTTT
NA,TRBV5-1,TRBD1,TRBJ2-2,CADGDRNTGELFF,TGCGCCGACGGGGACAGGAACACCGGGGAGCTGTTTTTT
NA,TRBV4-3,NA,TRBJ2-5,CASSQQPGAQETQYF,TGCGCCAGCAGCCAACAACCAGGTGCCCAAGAGACCCAGTACTTC
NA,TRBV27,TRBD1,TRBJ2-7,CASSPGQGPSEQYF,TGTGCCAGCAGTCCCGGACAGGGTCCCTCCGAGCAGTACTTC